These 6 T cell receptor beta chains came from one sample sequenced in a study of blood T cell repertoires in COVID-19. Libraries were prepared by immunoSEQ multiplex PCR; TCRdb keeps only in-frame clonotypes and omits some of them. The table lists roughly 360,000 clones, 81% of them singletons, with about 1.2% in the top ten. The sequencing input was peripheral blood. The receptors originated from a human donor with acute or convalescent COVID-19. The donor label of this sample is uncertain.

The chain is built from TRBV2 and TRBJ2-3, with 9 positions matching TRBD2. There are 17 residues in the CDR3. Trimming removed 6 bases from V and 1 base from J; junction bases left unmatched: 11. CDR1 is SNHLY, CDR2 FYNNEI, per germline. The CDR3 loop is CASSAGSSGARTDTQYF. The CDR3 DNA sequence: TGTGCCAGCAGCGCGGGGTCTAGCGGGGCGCGCACAGATACGCAGTATTTT.

This chain links TRBV6-4 with TRBJ2-1; the match to TRBD2 covers 8 bases. The CDR3 is made up of 15 amino acids. Trimming cost V 7 bases and J 1 base; bases outside gene matches: 6. Germline V CDR1 and CDR2: MRHNA, SNTAGT. CDR3 nucleotide sequence: TGTGCCAGCAAGACGGGGGGGCCGTCCTACAATGAGCAGTTCTTC. It codes for CASKTGGPSYNEQFF.

The chain couples TRBV15 to TRBJ1-3; 8 nucleotides agree with TRBD1. V lost 4 bases and J lost 7; bases outside the gene matches: 3. The CDR3 runs to 13 residues. Per the germline V gene, CDR1 is LNHNV and CDR2 is YYDKDF (reference sequence). In DNA, the CDR3 is TGTGCCACCAGCAAGGACAGGGTGAACACCATATATTTT. It specifies CATSKDRVNTIYF.

This clone was observed a single time. CDR3 amino acids: CASSSRAGVITEAFF. CDR3 nucleotide sequence: TGTGCCAGCAGCTCCAGGGCGGGGGTGATCACTGAAGCTTTCTTT. The genes are TRBV14 and TRBJ1-1, with D possibly TRBD1 on 5 matching bases. Trimming removed 5 bases from V and 4 bases from J, with 17 bases in between. The germline V gene has CDR1 SGHDN and CDR2 FVKESK. The CDR3 contains 15 residues.

This clone has a single count. The chain carries TRBV11-2 and TRBJ2-4; tentatively, D is TRBD1 (7 bases). V was shortened by 8 bases and J by 6 bases, with 11 bases between the two germline ends. The length of the CDR3 is 12 residues. Germline V gene data show CDR1 as SGHAT and CDR2 as FQNNGV. In DNA form, the CDR3 reads TGTGCCAGCGGTCAGGGGGGAAACATTCAGTACTTC. Translated: CASGQGGNIQYF. The full variable domain, completed using reference TRBV11-2 and TRBJ2-4, is EAGVAQSPRYKIIEKRQSVAFWCNPISGHATLYWYQQILGQGPKLLIQFQNNGVVDDSQLPKDRFSAERLKGVDSTLKIQPAKLEDSAVYLCASGQGGNIQYFGAGTRLSVL.

There are a few counts of this clone. This chain links TRBV15 with TRBJ1-1; possible D gene TRBD1, 5 bases. The CDR3 is made up of 14 amino acids. Germline V gives CDR1 LNHNV, CDR2 YYDKDF (reference sequence). Trimming left V 4 bases short and J 3 bases short, with 12 bases between. The DNA for the CDR3 is TGTGCCACCAGCAACCGCGGGGGAGACACTGAAGCTTTCTTT. Residues: CATSNRGGDTEAFF. The full variable domain, with the rest looked up from reference TRBV15 and TRBJ1-1, is DAMVIQNPRYQVTQFGKPVTLSCSQTLNHNVMYWYQQKSSQAPKLLFHYYDKDFNNEADTPDNFQSRRPNTSFCFLDIRSPGLGDTAMYLCATSNRGGDTEAFFGQGTRLTVV.